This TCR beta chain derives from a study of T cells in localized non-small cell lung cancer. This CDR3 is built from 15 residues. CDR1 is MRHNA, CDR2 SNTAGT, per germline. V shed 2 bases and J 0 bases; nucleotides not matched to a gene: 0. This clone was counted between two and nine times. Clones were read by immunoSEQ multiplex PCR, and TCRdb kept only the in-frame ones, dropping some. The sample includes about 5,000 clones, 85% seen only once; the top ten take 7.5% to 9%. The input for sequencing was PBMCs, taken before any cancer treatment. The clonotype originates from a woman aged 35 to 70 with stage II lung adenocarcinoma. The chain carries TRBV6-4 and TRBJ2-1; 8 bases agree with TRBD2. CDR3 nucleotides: TGTGCCAGCAGTGACCTAGCGGGCTCCTACAATGAGCAGTTCTTC. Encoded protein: CASSDLAGSYNEQFF.